This paragraph covers one T cell receptor (beta chain) sequence. CDR1 is SGHNT, CDR2 YYREEE, per germline (reference sequence). CDR3 length equals 15 residues. Trimming removed 4 bases from V and 4 bases from J, with 15 bases in between. The record originates from a study of T cell changes during pregnancy in multiple sclerosis. Sequenced by immunoSEQ multiplex PCR; TCRdb stores in-frame clones only, minus some. The repertoire holds around 40,000 clones, with about 90% as singletons. The specimen was CD4+ T cells from peripheral blood mononuclear cells, collected before pregnancy. The clonotype was recovered from a female donor with multiple sclerosis, enrolled in a pregnancy study. The chain combines TRBV5-4 with TRBJ1-3; perhaps TRBD1 as D (5 bases). The CDR3 region is CASSPGGGGGNTIYF. The DNA of the CDR3 is TGTGCCAGCAGCCCCGGGGGGGGTGGCGGAAACACCATATATTTT.